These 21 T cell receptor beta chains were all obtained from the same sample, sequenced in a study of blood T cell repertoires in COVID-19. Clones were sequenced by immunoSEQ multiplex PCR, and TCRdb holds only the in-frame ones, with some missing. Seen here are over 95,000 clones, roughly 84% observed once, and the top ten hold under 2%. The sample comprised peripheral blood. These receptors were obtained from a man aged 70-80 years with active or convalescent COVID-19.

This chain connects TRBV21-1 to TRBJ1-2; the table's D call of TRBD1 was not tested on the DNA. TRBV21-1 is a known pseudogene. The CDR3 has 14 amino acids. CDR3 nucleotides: TGTGCCAGCAGCAAAGCTCACAGGGTCTATGGCTACACCTTC. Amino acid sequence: CASSKAHRVYGYTF.

As DNA, the CDR3 is TGTGCCAGCACCCCGGGGGGGGTTTTAGGCACCGGGGAGCTGTTTTTT. It yields the protein CASTPGGVLGTGELFF. This chain connects TRBV5-4 to TRBJ2-2; 8 bases align to TRBD2. Germline V gene sequence: CDR1 SGHNT, CDR2 YYREEE (reference sequence). V lost 6 bases, J lost 4 bases, and 11 bases stayed unmatched. The CDR3 has 16 amino acids.

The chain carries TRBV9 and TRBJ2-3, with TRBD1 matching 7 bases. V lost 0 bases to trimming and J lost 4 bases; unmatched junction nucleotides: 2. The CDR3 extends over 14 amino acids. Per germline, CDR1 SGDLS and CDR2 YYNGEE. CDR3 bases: TGTGCCAGCAGCGTAGTAGGGGGCGCAGATACGCAGTATTTT. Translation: CASSVVGGADTQYF.

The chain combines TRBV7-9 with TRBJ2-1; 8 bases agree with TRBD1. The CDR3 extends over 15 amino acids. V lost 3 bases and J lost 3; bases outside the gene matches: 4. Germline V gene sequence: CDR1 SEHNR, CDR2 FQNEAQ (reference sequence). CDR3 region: CASSFGQGIYNEQFF. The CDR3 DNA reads TGTGCCAGCAGCTTCGGACAGGGAATCTACAATGAGCAGTTCTTC.

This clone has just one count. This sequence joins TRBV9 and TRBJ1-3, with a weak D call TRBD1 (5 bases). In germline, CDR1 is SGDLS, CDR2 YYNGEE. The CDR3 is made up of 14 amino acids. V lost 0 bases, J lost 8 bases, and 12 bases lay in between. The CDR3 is CASSVGGGGDTIYF. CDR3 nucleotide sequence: TGTGCCAGCAGCGTAGGGGGCGGCGGGGACACCATATATTTT.

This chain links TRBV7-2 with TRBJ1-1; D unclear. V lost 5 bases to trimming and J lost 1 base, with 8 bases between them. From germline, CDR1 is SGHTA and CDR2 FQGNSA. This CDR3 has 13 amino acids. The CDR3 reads CASSVRQNTEAFF. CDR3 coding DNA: TGTGCCAGCAGCGTCCGACAGAACACTGAAGCTTTCTTT. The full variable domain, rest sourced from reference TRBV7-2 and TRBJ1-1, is GAGVSQSPSNKVTEKGKDVELRCDPISGHTALYWYRQSLGQGLEFLIYFQGNSAPDKSGLPSDRFSAERTGGSVSTLTIQRTQQEDSAVYLCASSVRQNTEAFFGQGTRLTVV.

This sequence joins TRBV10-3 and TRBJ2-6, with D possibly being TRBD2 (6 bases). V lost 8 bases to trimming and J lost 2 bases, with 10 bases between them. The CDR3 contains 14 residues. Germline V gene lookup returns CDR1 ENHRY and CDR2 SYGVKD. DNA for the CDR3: TGTGCCATCGCACGGGGGACTGGGGCCAACGTCCTGACTTTC. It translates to CAIARGTGANVLTF.

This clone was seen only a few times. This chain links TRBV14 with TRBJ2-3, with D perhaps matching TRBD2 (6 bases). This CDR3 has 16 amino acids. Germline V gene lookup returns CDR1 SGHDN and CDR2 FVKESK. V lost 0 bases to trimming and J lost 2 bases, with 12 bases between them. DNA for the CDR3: TGTGCCAGCAGCCAAGATCTGGGAGGATTCACAGATACGCAGTATTTT. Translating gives CASSQDLGGFTDTQYF.

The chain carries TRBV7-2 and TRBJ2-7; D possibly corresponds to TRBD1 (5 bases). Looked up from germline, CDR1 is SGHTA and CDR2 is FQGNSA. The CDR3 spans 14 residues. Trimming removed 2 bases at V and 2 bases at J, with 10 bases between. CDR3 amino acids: CASSLIGATYEQYF. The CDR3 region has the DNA TGTGCCAGCAGCTTAATAGGGGCAACCTACGAGCAGTACTTC.

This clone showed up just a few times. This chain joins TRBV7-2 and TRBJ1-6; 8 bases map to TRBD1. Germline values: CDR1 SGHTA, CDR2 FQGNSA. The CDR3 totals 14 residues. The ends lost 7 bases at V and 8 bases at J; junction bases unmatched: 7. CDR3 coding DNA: TGTGCCAGCAAAAGGACAGGGCTCGATTCACCCCTCCACTTT. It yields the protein CASKRTGLDSPLHF.

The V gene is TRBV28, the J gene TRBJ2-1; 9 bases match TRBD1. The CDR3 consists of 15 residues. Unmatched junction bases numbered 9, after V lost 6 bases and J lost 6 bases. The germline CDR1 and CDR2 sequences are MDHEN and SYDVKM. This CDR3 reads CASSPRDRAANEQFF. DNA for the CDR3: TGTGCCAGCAGCCCACGGGACAGGGCTGCCAATGAGCAGTTCTTC.

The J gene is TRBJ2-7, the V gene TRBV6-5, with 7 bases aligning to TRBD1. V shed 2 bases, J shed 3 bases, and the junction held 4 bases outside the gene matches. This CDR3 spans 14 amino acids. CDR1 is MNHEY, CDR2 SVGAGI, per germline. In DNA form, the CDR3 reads TGTGCCAGCAGTTACGGGACAGTAGGCTACGAGCAGTACTTC. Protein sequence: CASSYGTVGYEQYF.

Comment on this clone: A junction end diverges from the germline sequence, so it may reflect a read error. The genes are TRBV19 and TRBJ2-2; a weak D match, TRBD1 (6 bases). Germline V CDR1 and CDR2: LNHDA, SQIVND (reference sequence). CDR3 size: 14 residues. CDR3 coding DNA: TGTGCCAGTAGGATAGACAGGTCCACCGGGGAGCTGTTTTTT. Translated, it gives CASRIDRSTGELFF.

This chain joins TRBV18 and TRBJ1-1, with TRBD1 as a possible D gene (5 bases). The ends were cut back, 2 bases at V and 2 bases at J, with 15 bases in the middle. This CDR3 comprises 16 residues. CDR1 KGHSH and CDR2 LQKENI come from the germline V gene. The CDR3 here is CASSPDIIRANTEAFF. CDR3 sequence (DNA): TGTGCCAGCTCACCAGACATTATCAGGGCCAACACTGAAGCTTTCTTT.

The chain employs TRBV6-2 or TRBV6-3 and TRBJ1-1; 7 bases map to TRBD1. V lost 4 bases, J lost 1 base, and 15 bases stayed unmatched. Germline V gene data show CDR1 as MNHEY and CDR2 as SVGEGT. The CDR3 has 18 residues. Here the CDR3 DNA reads TGTGCCAGCAGTTTCCGTGTAGACAGGGAATACGGGAACACTGAAGCTTTCTTT. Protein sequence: CASSFRVDREYGNTEAFF.

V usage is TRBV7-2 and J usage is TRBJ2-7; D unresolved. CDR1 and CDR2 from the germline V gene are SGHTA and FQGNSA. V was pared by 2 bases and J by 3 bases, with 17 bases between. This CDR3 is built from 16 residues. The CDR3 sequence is CASSLSGVALSYEQYF. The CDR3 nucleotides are TGTGCCAGCAGCTTATCAGGTGTTGCCCTCAGCTACGAGCAGTACTTC.

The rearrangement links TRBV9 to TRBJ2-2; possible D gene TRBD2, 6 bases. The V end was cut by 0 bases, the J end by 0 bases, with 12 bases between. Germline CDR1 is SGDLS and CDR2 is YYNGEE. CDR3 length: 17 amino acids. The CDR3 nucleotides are TGTGCCAGCAGCGTAGTTGGGGGGACGACGAACACCGGGGAGCTGTTTTTT. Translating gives CASSVVGGTTNTGELFF.

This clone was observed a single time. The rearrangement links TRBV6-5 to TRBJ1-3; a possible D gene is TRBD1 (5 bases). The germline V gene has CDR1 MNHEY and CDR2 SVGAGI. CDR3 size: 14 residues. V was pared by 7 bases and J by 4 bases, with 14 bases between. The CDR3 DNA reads TGTGCCAGCACTCCCGGGGGGTACGGAAACACCATATATTTT. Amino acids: CASTPGGYGNTIYF.

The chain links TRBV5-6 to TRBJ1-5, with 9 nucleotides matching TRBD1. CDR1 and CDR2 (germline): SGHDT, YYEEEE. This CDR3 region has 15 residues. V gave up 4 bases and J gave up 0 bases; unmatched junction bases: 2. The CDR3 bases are TGTGCCAGCAGCCGGACAGGGGATAGCAATCAGCCCCAGCATTTT. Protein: CASSRTGDSNQPQHF.

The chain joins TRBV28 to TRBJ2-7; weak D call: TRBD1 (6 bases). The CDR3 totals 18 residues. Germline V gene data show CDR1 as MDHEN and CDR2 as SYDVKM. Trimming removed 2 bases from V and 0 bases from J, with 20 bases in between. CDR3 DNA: TGTGCCAGCAGTTTACCGAGGGGGACGGACGTTAGCTCCTACGAGCAGTACTTC. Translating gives CASSLPRGTDVSSYEQYF.

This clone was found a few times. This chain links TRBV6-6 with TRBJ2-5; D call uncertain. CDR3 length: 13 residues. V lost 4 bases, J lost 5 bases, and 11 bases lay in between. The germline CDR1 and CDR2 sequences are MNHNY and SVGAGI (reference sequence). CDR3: CASSSAAGETQYF. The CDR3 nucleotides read TGTGCCAGCAGTTCCGCCGCTGGCGAGACCCAGTACTTC.